This is a list of T cell receptor beta chains from one sample in a study of CD8+ T cells in alopecia areata. This table comes from immunoSEQ multiplex PCR, and its TCRdb copy is limited to in-frame clones, with some not included. The data contain 110,000 to 150,000 clones, 40% to 55% of them seen just once; the ten biggest clones take up over 0.75%. Sequenced material: CD4+ T cells sorted from blood, taken at week 0. Every receptor here comes from a human donor with alopecia areata. The CDR3 runs from the conserved cysteine through the conserved F or W. D genes are given only for firm matches. Part of the rows lack a size; the others show once, few, many or a class for expanded clones.

v_call	clone_size	j_call	d_call	cdr3_nt	cdr3_aa
TRBV10-3	-	TRBJ2-1	-	TGTGCCATCAGTGAGCGACATGAGCAGTTCTTC	CAISERHEQFF
TRBV6-5	-	TRBJ2-7	TRBD2	TGTGCCAGCAGTTACTCGATTCTAGCGGCGATGGACGAGCAGTACTTC	CASSYSILAAMDEQYF
TRBV19	-	TRBJ2-5	TRBD2	TGTGCCAGTAGTATCGGCCAGGGAGGGCAAGAGACCCAGTACTTC	CASSIGQGGQETQYF
TRBV12-5	-	TRBJ2-3	TRBD2	TGTGCTAGTGGTTTGGGGACTAGCGGTAGCACAGATACGCAGTATTTT	CASGLGTSGSTDTQYF
TRBV30	-	TRBJ2-7	-	TGTGCCTCGAATCGGCAGGGGGGCTCCTACGAGCAGTACTTC	CASNRQGGSYEQYF
TRBV29-1	-	TRBJ2-7	TRBD1	TGCAGCGTGGCAGGGGGCTCGAGCTCCTACGAGCAGTACTTC	CSVAGGSSSYEQYF
TRBV29-1	-	TRBJ2-5	-	TGCAGCGTCGACAGGCACGGACAAGAGACCCAGTACTTC	CSVDRHGQETQYF
TRBV5-1	-	TRBJ2-3	-	TGCGCCAGCAGCCAACAAGATACGCAGTATTTT	CASSQQDTQYF
TRBV5-1	-	TRBJ1-1	-	TGCGCCAGCAGCCCAGACGGGGGGAACACTGAAGCTTTCTTT	CASSPDGGNTEAFF
TRBV29-1	-	TRBJ1-2	-	TGCAGCGTTGAAGAGTTTATACAGAACTATGGCTACACCTTC	CSVEEFIQNYGYTF
TRBV18	-	TRBJ2-1	-	TGTGCCAGCTCACCGACAGTGCCCGTTTACAATGAGCAGTTCTTC	CASSPTVPVYNEQFF
TRBV29-1	-	TRBJ2-3	TRBD2	TGCAGCGCCCAACTCCTAGCGGGAGCATCCCATACGCAGTATTTT	CSAQLLAGASHTQYF
TRBV5-1	-	TRBJ1-2	-	TGCGCCAGCAGCTTGGAAGACCAGCAGGGCTATGGCTACACCTTC	CASSLEDQQGYGYTF
TRBV5-1	few	TRBJ2-1	-	TGCGCCAGCAGCTCTCTTGCCGGTGTTGAGCAGTTCTTC	CASSSLAGVEQFF
TRBV6-5	-	TRBJ1-2	-	TGTGCCAGCAGTAAGGACGGTGCTAACTATGGCTACACCTTC	CASSKDGANYGYTF
TRBV28	-	TRBJ2-6	TRBD2	TGTGCCAGCAAGGCCCATAGCGGGACGATCAACGTCCTGACTTTC	CASKAHSGTINVLTF
TRBV5-1	few	TRBJ1-1	-	TGCGCCAGCAGCTTACAGGGTAGCGGCACTGAAGCTTTCTTT	CASSLQGSGTEAFF
TRBV7-8	-	TRBJ1-2	TRBD1	TGTGCCAGCAGCTTCCTCGGGGCTCCGGGACAGGGGGCAAGAGGCTACACCTTC	CASSFLGAPGQGARGYTF
TRBV4-2	few	TRBJ2-3	-	TGTGCCAGCAGCAGGTCGGGTATCGCCTCCACAGATACGCAGTATTTT	CASSRSGIASTDTQYF
TRBV30	-	TRBJ1-4	TRBD1	TGTGCCTGGAGTCCAACGGACAGGCAAAATGAAAAACTGTTTTTT	CAWSPTDRQNEKLFF
TRBV2	-	TRBJ2-4	-	TGTGCCAGCAGTTATGAGACAAACATTCAGTACTTC	CASSYETNIQYF
TRBV7-2	-	TRBJ1-2	-	TGTGCCAGCAGCTCGTGGTTCGCTACCGGGGGTGGCTACACCTTC	CASSSWFATGGGYTF
TRBV29-1	few	TRBJ1-5	-	TGCAGCGTTTGGGAGGGGAATCAGCCCCAGCATTTT	CSVWEGNQPQHF
TRBV28	-	TRBJ2-5	TRBD2	TGTGCCAGCAGCCTAACCGTAGCGGGAATCGGGAAAGAGACCCAGTACTTC	CASSLTVAGIGKETQYF
TRBV25-1	-	TRBJ2-1	TRBD2	TGTGCCAGCAGTGATAGCGGGAGTAAAAATGAGCAGTTCTTC	CASSDSGSKNEQFF
TRBV30	few	TRBJ1-2	-	TGTGCCTGGAGTCGGGTCTCAAACTATGGCTACACCTTC	CAWSRVSNYGYTF
TRBV7-2	-	TRBJ2-1	-	TGTGCCAGCAGCTTAGGGGGACTCCCTTCAGGGCAGTTCTTC	CASSLGGLPSGQFF
TRBV7-9	-	TRBJ1-1	-	TGTGCCAGCAGCTTAGCCCAGGGATCGAACACTGAAGCTTTCTTT	CASSLAQGSNTEAFF
TRBV10-3	few	TRBJ2-5	TRBD2	TGTGCCATCAGCCCACTAGCGGGAGGGGAGACCCAGTACTTC	CAISPLAGGETQYF
TRBV18	-	TRBJ2-7	-	TGTGCCAGCTCACCTCAATTCACAGGGATCTACGAGCAGTACTTC	CASSPQFTGIYEQYF
TRBV2	once	TRBJ1-1	TRBD1	TGTGCCAGGAGTGAGAAGGGAGGGGGCGACACTGAAGCTTTCTTT	CARSEKGGGDTEAFF
TRBV30	-	TRBJ1-1	TRBD1	TGTGCTCATAAACAGGGGATGAACACTGAAGCTTTCTTT	CAHKQGMNTEAFF
TRBV28	-	TRBJ2-7	-	TGTGCCGCCGGGGAGGAGGAGCAGTACTTC	CAAGEEEQYF
TRBV2	few	TRBJ2-5	TRBD1	TGTGCCAGCAGTGAAGCCACAGGGGCAGAGACCCAGTACTTC	CASSEATGAETQYF
TRBV4-1	-	TRBJ2-6	-	TGCGCCAGCAGCCTGGAAGCGGCTGCTGGGGCCAACGTCCTGACTTTC	CASSLEAAAGANVLTF
TRBV29-1	-	TRBJ2-3	-	TGCAGCGTTGGAGATAGCACAGATACGCAGTATTTT	CSVGDSTDTQYF
TRBV7-2	-	TRBJ1-2	-	TGTGCCAGCAGCTTAGATGCCCTGCACTATGGCTACACCTTC	CASSLDALHYGYTF
TRBV2	few	TRBJ2-2	-	TGTGCCAGCAGTGAAAGAGGATTCAACACCGGGGAGCTGTTTTTT	CASSERGFNTGELFF
TRBV29-1	-	TRBJ2-1	TRBD1	TGCAGCGTTGAGGGGACAGGGAGCTCCTACAATGAGCAGTTCTTC	CSVEGTGSSYNEQFF
TRBV5-1	few	TRBJ2-5	-	TGCGCCAGCAGCCCGACTGGGCGGGGAGAGACCCAGTACTTC	CASSPTGRGETQYF
TRBV29-1	-	TRBJ2-7	-	TGCAGCGCCAGCTTGCCGGGAACCCCTAGGGACGAGCAGTACTTC	CSASLPGTPRDEQYF
TRBV6-5	-	TRBJ2-7	-	TGTGCCAGCAAGAGCACTTTCCCCTACGAGCAGTACTTC	CASKSTFPYEQYF
TRBV5-1	few	TRBJ1-1	TRBD1	TGCGCCAGCAGCCTAGGACAGGGGGCAGCTGAAGCTTTCTTT	CASSLGQGAAEAFF